The 21 T cell receptor beta chains given below trace back to one sample, sequenced in a study of blood T cell repertoires in COVID-19. Sequencing was performed with immunoSEQ multiplex PCR; in TCRdb, only in-frame clones are kept and a portion is missing. The repertoire holds a few hundred thousand clones, 91% seen once, with approximately 2.6% in the top ten. The material sequenced was peripheral blood. Receptors were obtained from a person under 30 with COVID-19, enrolled during active disease.

The V call is TRBV4-1, the J call TRBJ2-2, with a weak D call TRBD2 (5 bases). The CDR3 length is 17 residues. In germline, CDR1 is MGHRA, CDR2 YSYEKL. Trimming took 0 bases from V and 6 from J, leaving 17 bases between them. The DNA of the CDR3 is TGCGCCAGCAGCCAAGATCGGGAACTCCTTCGGTCCGGGGAGCTGTTTTTT. Translation: CASSQDRELLRSGELFF.

The CDR3 region is CASSAGTGGYEQYF. For the CDR3, the DNA is TGTGCCAGCAGTGCCGGGACAGGGGGTTACGAGCAGTACTTC. This chain connects TRBV28 to TRBJ2-7, with TRBD1 matching 11 bases. Germline-derived CDR1 and CDR2 are MDHEN and SYDVKM. After removal of 5 bases from V and 4 bases from J, the junction contained 4 bases not matched to a gene. The CDR3 covers 14 residues. Looking up the rest from reference TRBV28 and TRBJ2-7 gives the full variable domain: DVKVTQSSRYLVKRTGEKVFLECVQDMDHENMFWYRQDPGLGLRLIYFSYDVKMKEKGDIPEGYSVSREKKERFSLILESASTNQTSMYLCASSAGTGGYEQYFGPGTRLTVT.

The rearrangement joins TRBV7-6 to TRBJ1-1; 7 bases align to TRBD1. Germline trimming cut 7 bases from V and 3 bases from J; bases unmatched to any gene: 11. The length of the CDR3 is 15 residues. The germline gives CDR1 SGHVS, CDR2 FNYEAQ. The CDR3 DNA reads TGTGCCAGCACCCCCGGGCAGGGGACAGACACTGAAGCTTTCTTT. Translating gives CASTPGQGTDTEAFF.

This sequence joins TRBV7-9 and TRBJ2-7; 9 bases align to TRBD2. The trim removed 1 base at V and 6 bases at J, leaving 4 bases unmatched. CDR1 is SEHNR, CDR2 FQNEAQ, per germline (reference sequence). CDR3 size: 14 residues. CDR3 DNA: TGTGCCAGCAGCTTAGAGTTGCGGGGGGGCGAGCAGTACTTC. This encodes CASSLELRGGEQYF.

The chain recombines TRBV10-3 with TRBJ2-3; no firm D call. The CDR3 is made up of 11 amino acids. The V gene lost 4 bases and the J gene lost 9 bases, with 8 bases spanning the gap. CDR1 is ENHRY, CDR2 SYGVKD, per germline. This CDR3 reads CAISGTETQYF. The CDR3, as DNA: TGTGCCATCAGTGGAACGGAGACGCAGTATTTT.

V usage is TRBV13 and J usage is TRBJ2-3; 8 bases are a match to TRBD2. The CDR3 covers 16 residues. Germline-derived CDR1 and CDR2 are PRHDT and FYEKMQ (reference sequence). Germline trimming cut 1 base from V and 5 bases from J; bases unmatched to any gene: 8. The CDR3 DNA follows: TGTGCCAGCAGCTTAGTAGGCGGGAGGTGGGGAGATACGCAGTATTTT. Translation gives CASSLVGGRWGDTQYF. Together with reference TRBV13 and TRBJ2-3, the CDR3 gives the full variable domain: AAGVIQSPRHLIKEKRETATLKCYPIPRHDTVYWYQQGPGQDPQFLISFYEKMQSDKGSIPDRFSAQQFSDYHSELNMSSLELGDSALYFCASSLVGGRWGDTQYFGPGTRLTVL.

V gene TRBV29-1 combines with J gene TRBJ1-4; D remains unclear. The CDR3 has 18 residues. With 4 bases removed from V and 1 base from J, the gap between germline ends came to 22 bases. Germline V gene sequence: CDR1 SQVTM, CDR2 ANQGSEA. For the CDR3, the DNA is TGCAGCGTTGTTGTGGAGGCTCCGGGTCCGGTAACTAATGAAAAACTGTTTTTT. This gives the protein CSVVVEAPGPVTNEKLFF.

The sample holds one count of this clone. J is TRBJ2-5 and V is TRBV9; 9 nucleotides match TRBD1. Per germline, CDR1 SGDLS and CDR2 YYNGEE. This CDR3 has 15 residues. J lost 0 bases, V lost 4 bases, and 4 bases had no gene match. This chain's CDR3 is CASSITGGHQETQYF. For the CDR3, the DNA is TGTGCCAGCAGCATTACAGGGGGCCACCAAGAGACCCAGTACTTC.

The V and J genes are TRBV14 and TRBJ2-1; D is uncertain. The V end lost 6 bases, the J end lost 10 bases, and 16 bases lay between the germline ends. Germline CDR1 is SGHDN and CDR2 is FVKESK. The CDR3 is 13 residues long. CDR3 sequence: CASSPNYNGEQFF. The DNA of the CDR3 is TGTGCCAGCAGTCCCAACTATAACGGGGAGCAGTTCTTC.

The chain couples TRBV28 to TRBJ1-1; 8 positions match TRBD1. With 10 bases clipped from V and 3 bases from J, the junction kept 19 bases outside the gene matches. CDR1 and CDR2 from the germline V gene are MDHEN and SYDVKM. This CDR3 comprises 17 residues. The CDR3 protein is CATTRQGARWGDTEAFF. The CDR3 DNA sequence: TGTGCCACCACCCGTCAGGGGGCGCGTTGGGGCGACACTGAAGCTTTCTTT. Full variable domain (rest looked up from reference TRBV28 and TRBJ1-1): DVKVTQSSRYLVKRTGEKVFLECVQDMDHENMFWYRQDPGLGLRLIYFSYDVKMKEKGDIPEGYSVSREKKERFSLILESASTNQTSMYLCATTRQGARWGDTEAFFGQGTRLTVV.

This chain uses TRBV9 with TRBJ1-1; tentatively, D is TRBD1 (6 bases). CDR3 length: 12 amino acids. V was shortened by 4 bases and J by 6 bases, with 10 bases between the two germline ends. CDR1 and CDR2 (germline): SGDLS, YYNGEE. CDR3 sequence: CASSPSGAEAFF. CDR3 coding DNA: TGTGCCAGCAGCCCATCAGGGGCTGAAGCTTTCTTT.

A word on this clone: This sample also contains other DNA sequences that code for the same CDR3. V and J are TRBV4-1 and TRBJ2-7; the match to TRBD1 covers 11 bases. This CDR3 comprises 15 residues. Germline loops: CDR1 MGHRA, CDR2 YSYEKL. Trimming took 4 bases from V and 3 from J; bases not matched to a gene: 5. CDR3 sequence (DNA): TGCGCCAGCAGCCTCGGACAGGGGGCTTTCTACGAGCAGTACTTC. Amino acids: CASSLGQGAFYEQYF.

V and J are TRBV28 and TRBJ1-4; unclear D gene. CDR3 length equals 14 residues. Per germline, CDR1 MDHEN and CDR2 SYDVKM. V shed 3 bases and J shed 4 bases, with 9 bases lying between them. The CDR3 sequence: CASSFDKFNEKLFF. In nucleotides, the CDR3 is TGTGCCAGCAGTTTTGACAAGTTTAATGAAAAACTGTTTTTT.

The CDR3 DNA sequence: TGTGCCAGAAGCCCCTGTCCACGGGCCTATAATTCACCCCTCCACTTT. It is translated as CARSPCPRAYNSPLHF. The genes are TRBV5-3 and TRBJ1-6; unclear D gene. TRBV5-3 is an ORF, with its function uncertain. V lost 4 bases and J 2 bases, leaving 13 bases between the germline ends. The CDR3 is 16 amino acids.

The chain uses TRBV6-5 and TRBJ2-1, with 11 bases that match TRBD2. With V trimmed by 6 bases and J by 3 bases, 4 bases remained unmatched. Germline CDR1 MNHEY, CDR2 SVGAGI. This CDR3 comprises 15 residues. CDR3 nucleotides: TGTGCCAGCAGAACAGGGACTAGCGGCTACAATGAGCAGTTCTTC. This sequence encodes CASRTGTSGYNEQFF.

The chain links TRBV25-1 to TRBJ2-7, with D perhaps matching TRBD1 (7 bases). CDR3 length: 14 amino acids. The germline gives CDR1 MGHDK, CDR2 SYGVNS. V lost 4 bases and J lost 2, with 12 bases in between. The CDR3 bases are TGTGCCAGCAGTGGAGGCGGGACAGCCTACGAGCAGTACTTC. This codes for CASSGGGTAYEQYF.

This chain joins TRBV24-1 and TRBJ2-7, with D maybe TRBD1 (6 bases). This CDR3 is built from 13 residues. V lost 7 bases and J 0 bases, leaving 9 bases between the germline ends. CDR1 is KGHDR and CDR2 is SFDVKD in the germline V gene. The CDR3 loop is CATRAGDSYEQYF. CDR3 bases: TGTGCCACCAGGGCAGGGGACTCCTACGAGCAGTACTTC.

The V call is TRBV5-1, the J call TRBJ1-2; TRBD1 agrees at 7 bases. The junction had 16 bases not matched to a gene; V was cut back by 0 bases and J by 8 bases. CDR3 length: 17 residues. Germline V gene sequence: CDR1 SGHRS, CDR2 YFSETQ. The CDR3 sequence: CASSLDPLDRESLGYTF. CDR3 in DNA: TGCGCCAGCAGCTTGGACCCCCTTGACAGGGAATCTTTGGGCTACACCTTC.

The chain is built from TRBV20-1 and TRBJ1-1; D is possibly TRBD1 (6 bases). Germline V gene lookup returns CDR1 DFQATT and CDR2 SNEGSKA (reference sequence). V dropped 4 bases and J dropped 8 bases, with 11 bases sitting between them. CDR3 length: 11 amino acids. CDR3 residues: CSATTGTEAFF. The CDR3 DNA reads TGCAGTGCTACCACCGGGACAGAAGCTTTCTTT.

This clone was observed a single time. J is TRBJ2-5 and V is TRBV5-1; 9 nucleotides agree with TRBD2. This CDR3 region has 15 residues. CDR1 SGHRS and CDR2 YFSETQ come from the germline V gene. V was pared by 0 bases and J by 2 bases, with 2 bases of the junction left unmatched. This CDR3 is CASSLEAGGQETQYF. For the CDR3, the DNA is TGCGCCAGCAGCTTGGAGGCGGGAGGGCAAGAGACCCAGTACTTC.

This clone was seen once. The gene calls are TRBV5-5 and TRBJ2-7; weak D call: TRBD2 (6 bases). Trimming left V 4 bases short and J 1 base short, with 15 bases between. The CDR3 extends over 15 amino acids. Germline V lookup: CDR1 SGHKS, CDR2 YYEKEE (reference sequence). For the CDR3, the DNA is TGTGCCAGCAGCCCTCGGGGCAGCGGGTCCTACGAGCAGTACTTC. It encodes CASSPRGSGSYEQYF.